This passage covers 27 T cell receptor beta chains from one sample sequenced in a study of T cells in Graves' hyperthyroidism and ophthalmopathy. RNA transcripts gave rise to amplified TCR beta CDR3 regions. During a first-round RT-PCR of the TCR CDR3, the HTBI primer set was used. TCRdb reprocessed the multiplex PCR reads via MiXCR and lists one record per CDR3 protein. The sample lists around 400,000 distinct CDR3 sequences, roughly 15% occurring once. The sample consisted of blood. These receptors originate from a woman aged 60-75 years with Graves' ophthalmopathy.

This clonotype was observed many times. V usage is TRBV7-3 and J usage is TRBJ2-5; 9 bases are shared with TRBD1. Trimming removed 3 bases from V and 4 bases from J; junction bases left unmatched: 3. Germline V gives CDR1 SGHTA, CDR2 FQGTGA. The CDR3 is made up of 14 amino acids. The CDR3 coding sequence is TGTGCCAGCAGCTTCGGGACAGGGATAGAGACCCAGTACTTC. As protein: CASSFGTGIETQYF.

This clonotype was seen more than once but under ten times. This may come from a read error, since a much larger clone is one base off. The V gene is TRBV20-1, the J gene TRBJ2-1; D unresolved. The CDR3 is made up of 13 amino acids. Germline loops: CDR1 DFQATT, CDR2 SNEGSKA (reference sequence). CDR3: CGAHLRTYNEQFF. The CDR3 bases are TGCGGTGCCCACCTCCGCACCTACAATGAGCAGTTCTTC.

This clonotype appeared many times. V usage is TRBV28 and J usage is TRBJ1-5, with 8 bases aligning to TRBD1. Per the germline V gene, CDR1 is MDHEN and CDR2 is SYDVKM. V gave up 7 bases and J gave up 6 bases; unmatched junction bases: 8. The length of the CDR3 is 14 residues. The CDR3 is CASTTGGRIQPQHF. In DNA, the CDR3 is TGTGCCAGCACCACAGGGGGGAGAATTCAGCCCCAGCATTTT. The whole variable domain, filled in from reference TRBV28 and TRBJ1-5, reads DVKVTQSSRYLVKRTGEKVFLECVQDMDHENMFWYRQDPGLGLRLIYFSYDVKMKEKGDIPEGYSVSREKKERFSLILESASTNQTSMYLCASTTGGRIQPQHFGDGTRLSIL.

The chain recombines TRBV29-1 with TRBJ2-7, with 8 bases matching TRBD1. Germline CDR1 and CDR2: SQVTM and ANQGSEA. V lost 6 bases, J lost 6 bases, and 7 bases stayed unmatched. The CDR3 extends over 12 amino acids. The CDR3 sequence is CSVGQGLREQYF. The CDR3 DNA reads TGCAGCGTCGGACAGGGCTTACGCGAGCAGTACTTC.

This clonotype came up a few times. The chain links TRBV3-1 to TRBJ1-2; TRBD1 matches at 12 bases. The trim removed 4 bases at V and 6 bases at J, leaving 3 bases unmatched. The CDR3 spans 14 residues. Germline CDR1 LGHDT, CDR2 YNNKEL (reference sequence). The chain's CDR3 is CASSPGQGADGYTF. The CDR3 coding sequence is TGTGCCAGCAGCCCGGGACAGGGGGCTGATGGCTACACCTTC.

In this sample, this clonotype turned up many times. The chain joins TRBV12-3 or TRBV12-4 to TRBJ2-5; the D gene is possibly TRBD2 (6 bases). V lost 5 bases, J lost 5 bases, and 21 bases lay in between. The length of the CDR3 is 16 residues. The CDR3 DNA reads as TGTGCCAGCAGTAAACCCAAGCCGGGAGTAGGGGAGACCCAGTACTTC. Its translation is CASSKPKPGVGETQYF.

The rearrangement links TRBV4-1 to TRBJ2-1; 8 nucleotides align to TRBD1. The CDR3 length is 19 residues. CDR1 MGHRA and CDR2 YSYEKL come from the germline V gene. The junction had 12 bases not matched to a gene; V was cut back by 1 base and J by 1 base. The CDR3 DNA follows: TGCGCCAGCAGCCAAGTTACCCAGGGGGCGCTGAGGTCCTACAATGAGCAGTTCTTC. This translates into CASSQVTQGALRSYNEQFF.

The chain is built from TRBV28 and TRBJ1-1; the D is unclear. V lost 5 bases, J lost 3 bases, and 7 bases lay in between. The CDR3 runs to 12 residues. Germline V gene lookup returns CDR1 MDHEN and CDR2 SYDVKM. As DNA, the CDR3 is TGTGCCAGCAGTATTCTCTACACTGAAGCTTTCTTT. Its translation: CASSILYTEAFF.

The CDR3 region is CATSRDGLHKPPVQETQYF. Here the CDR3 DNA reads TGTGCCACCAGCAGAGATGGTTTACACAAGCCTCCCGTCCAAGAGACCCAGTACTTC. The V call is TRBV15, the J call TRBJ2-5; no clear D. The CDR3 is 19 amino acids. Germline V gives CDR1 LNHNV, CDR2 YYDKDF (reference sequence). V was shortened by 0 bases and J by 1 base, with 21 bases between the two germline ends.

Only a few counts were recorded for this clonotype. V and J are TRBV9 and TRBJ1-2, with 10 bases fitting TRBD1. The V gene's germline CDR1 is SGDLS and CDR2 YYNGEE. V was pared by 3 bases and J by 7 bases, with 12 bases of the junction left unmatched. The CDR3 spans 16 residues. CDR3 sequence (DNA): TGTGCCAGCAGCGCCCAGCCGGGACAGGGGAGCTCTGGCTACACCTTC. It is translated as CASSAQPGQGSSGYTF.

The table lists this clonotype with a few counts. The gene calls are TRBV12-3 or TRBV12-4 and TRBJ2-7; D ambiguous. V lost 8 bases and J lost 2, with 16 bases in between. CDR3 length equals 14 residues. CDR3 amino acids: CASRPNSSPYEQYF. In nucleotides, the CDR3 is TGTGCCAGCCGCCCTAATTCGTCCCCCTACGAGCAGTACTTC.

With respect to this clonotype: Germline and junction disagree at one end, which may indicate a read error. The chain combines TRBV2 with TRBJ1-4; D may be TRBD1 (6 bases). Germline V gene lookup returns CDR1 SNHLY and CDR2 FYNNEI. The length of the CDR3 is 14 residues. CDR3 amino acids: CASSVQGLNGKLFF. The CDR3 DNA reads TGTGCCAGCAGTGTACAGGGTCTTAATGGAAAACTGTTTTTT.

This clonotype was counted ten times or more. The V and J genes are TRBV12-3 or TRBV12-4 and TRBJ2-7, with D unresolved. The CDR3 consists of 14 residues. V lost 2 bases to trimming and J lost 2 bases, with 10 bases between them. CDR3 DNA: TGTGCCAGCAGTTTAACCAGGCGGACCTACGAGCAGTACTTC. Translating gives CASSLTRRTYEQYF.

The chain has TRBV2 and TRBJ1-5, with D possibly being TRBD1 (5 bases). Germline V lookup: CDR1 SNHLY, CDR2 FYNNEI. The CDR3 runs 15 residues. Trimming took off 2 bases at V and 2 bases at J, with 10 bases between the two ends. CDR3 DNA: TGTGCCAGCAGTGAACCGGGGCCTGGCAATCAGCCCCAGCATTTT. This translates into CASSEPGPGNQPQHF.

The table lists this clonotype with many counts. Compared with germline, one end of the junction differs, possibly owing to a read error. The chain combines TRBV6-2 or TRBV6-3 with TRBJ2-3, with no clear D. The CDR3 contains 15 residues. Looked up from germline, CDR1 is MNHEY and CDR2 is SVGEGT. The CDR3 loop is CASNYVRLPTDTQYF. CDR3 DNA sequence: TGTGCCAGCAATTACGTTAGGCTGCCCACAGATACGCAGTATTTT.

This clonotype was recorded at least ten times. The V gene is TRBV27, the J gene TRBJ2-3; TRBD2 aligns across 8 bases. The V segment lost 5 bases and the J segment 3 bases; nucleotides outside the gene matches: 13. The CDR3 consists of 17 residues. The germline gives CDR1 MNHEY, CDR2 SMNVEV (reference sequence). This CDR3 reads CASSPGLAGRGTDTQYF. CDR3 bases: TGTGCCAGCAGTCCCGGACTAGCCGGGAGAGGGACAGATACGCAGTATTTT.

At least ten counts were recorded for this clonotype. This chain connects TRBV5-1 to TRBJ2-1; tentative D call: TRBD2 (5 bases). With 4 bases removed from V and 4 bases from J, the gap between germline ends came to 12 bases. Germline values: CDR1 SGHRS, CDR2 YFSETQ. The CDR3 consists of 14 residues. CDR3 amino acids: CASSPDPGYNEQFF. As DNA, the CDR3 is TGCGCCAGCAGCCCAGACCCGGGATACAATGAGCAGTTCTTC. Full variable domain (outside the CDR3, taken from reference TRBV5-1 and TRBJ2-1): KAGVTQTPRYLIKTRGQQVTLSCSPISGHRSVSWYQQTPGQGLQFLFEYFSETQRNKGNFPGRFSGRQFSNSRSEMNVSTLELGDSALYLCASSPDPGYNEQFFGPGTRLTVL.

This clonotype was picked up many times. This chain uses TRBV7-2 with TRBJ2-3; 8 positions match TRBD2. Germline V gives CDR1 SGHTA, CDR2 FQGNSA. Trimming took 5 bases from V and 0 from J; bases not matched to a gene: 4. This CDR3 contains 15 residues. The DNA of the CDR3 is TGTGCCAGCAGCCTCCGACTAGCGAGCACAGATACGCAGTATTTT. Protein: CASSLRLASTDTQYF.

This clonotype came up many times. V and J are TRBV28 and TRBJ1-5; 11 bases agree with TRBD1. V shed 3 bases, J shed 6 bases, and the junction held 1 base outside the gene matches. The CDR3 has 14 amino acids. Germline CDR1 reads MDHEN; CDR2 reads SYDVKM. The CDR3 here is CASSFGTGGQPQHF. CDR3 DNA: TGTGCCAGCAGTTTTGGGACAGGGGGTCAGCCCCAGCATTTT.

The chain has TRBV5-1 and TRBJ1-3; D is possibly TRBD1 (6 bases). With 4 bases removed from V and 0 bases from J, the gap between germline ends came to 14 bases. Germline V CDR1 and CDR2: SGHRS, YFSETQ. The CDR3 loop spans 16 amino acids. Written as DNA, the CDR3 is TGCGCCAGCAGCGACGGACAGCTTTACTCTGGAAACACCATATATTTT. Residues: CASSDGQLYSGNTIYF.

This clonotype has just a few counts. V is TRBV10-3 and J is TRBJ2-7; D uncertain. V was pared by 3 bases and J by 4 bases, with 16 bases between. Germline assignment: CDR1 ENHRY and CDR2 SYGVKD. This CDR3 is 15 amino acids long. The CDR3 DNA is TGTGCCATCAGTGACCCCCTCGCCAGAGTATACGAGCAGTACTTC. It encodes CAISDPLARVYEQYF.

This clonotype was seen at least ten times. The chain is built from TRBV28 and TRBJ2-1; 9 bases map to TRBD1. With V trimmed by 5 bases and J by 2 bases, 10 bases remained unmatched. The germline gives CDR1 MDHEN, CDR2 SYDVKM. The CDR3 has 17 residues. In nucleotides, the CDR3 is TGTGCCAGCAGTACAGGACAGGGGTTCGTACCCTACAATGAGCAGTTCTTC. Protein sequence: CASSTGQGFVPYNEQFF.

This clonotype showed up just once. The rearrangement links TRBV7-6 to TRBJ2-5; 10 bases map to TRBD2. J gave up 4 bases and V 2 bases, and 4 bases lay outside the gene matches. This CDR3 contains 15 residues. Germline CDR1 and CDR2: SGHVS and FNYEAQ. The CDR3 is CASSLTLAGGETQYF. The CDR3 bases are TGTGCCAGCAGCTTAACCTTAGCGGGGGGAGAGACCCAGTACTTC.

Many counts were recorded for this clonotype. The chain links TRBV6-1 to TRBJ2-7, with D maybe TRBD2 (5 bases). The CDR3 runs to 16 residues. Germline CDR1 reads MNHNS; CDR2 reads SASEGT. Between the trimmed V and J ends, which lost 7 bases and 0 bases, there was a span of 19 bases. The CDR3 protein is CASTEITGWSSYEQYF. CDR3 coding DNA: TGTGCCAGCACCGAAATAACGGGGTGGAGCTCCTACGAGCAGTACTTC.

This clonotype was observed a few times. The rearrangement links TRBV7-9 to TRBJ2-7, with TRBD2 matching 11 bases. This CDR3 comprises 16 residues. Trimming at V came to 4 bases and at J to 1 base, leaving 6 bases not matched to a gene. Germline values: CDR1 SEHNR, CDR2 FQNEAQ (reference sequence). The CDR3 spells CASSSRTSGPSYEQYF. CDR3 nucleotide sequence: TGTGCCAGCAGCTCTCGGACTAGCGGGCCATCCTACGAGCAGTACTTC.

This clonotype was observed a few times. The rearrangement joins TRBV14 to TRBJ2-3; the D is unclear. Per the germline V gene, CDR1 is SGHDN and CDR2 is FVKESK. This CDR3 is 11 amino acids long. Trimming took 1 base from V and 8 from J, leaving 4 bases between them. The chain's CDR3 is CASSQAGTQYF. Here the CDR3 DNA reads TGTGCCAGCAGCCAAGCGGGTACGCAGTATTTT.

V gene TRBV6-5 combines with J gene TRBJ2-7, with D unresolved. Germline-derived CDR1 and CDR2 are MNHEY and SVGAGI. The V gene lost 0 bases and the J gene lost 1 base, with 13 bases spanning the gap. The CDR3 is 16 amino acids. Written as DNA, the CDR3 is TGTGCCAGCAGTTACTCTCTAGACTCACCATCCTACGAGCAGTACTTC. Amino acids: CASSYSLDSPSYEQYF.